This T cell receptor (beta chain) emerged from a study of memory CD4+ T cells and cytomegalovirus serostatus. This table comes from immunoSEQ multiplex PCR, and its TCRdb copy is limited to in-frame clones, with some not included. The sample has around 50,000 clones; 70% to 75% are singletons. The sort gate was single viable CD3+CD4+CD8-CD45RO+ cells for memory CD4+ T cells. Serum IgG to CMV pp150, pp28, p38 and p52 defined serostatus. Per the germline V gene, CDR1 is SGHTA and CDR2 is FQGNSA. V was pared by 1 base and J by 7 bases, with 8 bases between. The CDR3 spans 13 residues. Sequenced input: memory CD4+ T cells from blood. The chain has TRBV7-2 and TRBJ2-1, with D tentatively TRBD2 (6 bases). This clonotype was obtained from an adult in good health and CMV-seropositive. As DNA, the CDR3 is TGTGCCAGCAGCTTAGGGAGGGCGAATGAGCAGTTCTTC. Translating it yields CASSLGRANEQFF.